The 30 T cell receptor beta chains listed next were all sequenced from one sample in a study of CD8+CD57+ T cells in acquired aplastic anemia (dated by TCRdb to 2017 to 2018). TCRdb lists the instrument as Illumina HiSeq 2000. Genomic DNA served as template for TCR beta VDJ combination and CDR3 sequence profiling. TCRdb reworked the public reads: Q25 trimming with fastp, MiXCR clone assembly, productive beta chains retained. A single entry per CDR3 protein holds the most common genes and DNA from its merged rows. The sample table holds about 160,000 distinct CDR3 sequences, of which 40% to 60% were seen once. Jointly, the top ten make up roughly 30% of the sample. Patients chosen for sequencing had shown expansion of CD8+CD57+ cells by flow cytometry. Sequenced input: sorted CD4+, CD8+, or CD8+CD57+ T cells (not recorded which) from PBMCs. Source of these receptors: a human donor with aplastic anemia.

This rearrangement joins TRBV9 to TRBJ1-5; D gene ambiguous. The V and J ends lost 0 bases and 4 bases respectively, with 11 bases between them. Germline CDR1 SGDLS, CDR2 YYNGEE. CDR3 length equals 15 residues. The CDR3 DNA reads as TGTGCCAGCAGCGTAGGGGCAGGACTGAATCAGCCCCAGCATTTT. Translating gives CASSVGAGLNQPQHF.

This sequence joins TRBV19 and TRBJ2-7, with 10 bases that match TRBD1. The CDR3 contains 16 residues. Trimming removed 4 bases from V and 3 bases from J; junction bases left unmatched: 9. Per the germline V gene, CDR1 is LNHDA and CDR2 is SQIVND (reference sequence). CDR3 in amino acids: CASSTGQGESIYEQYF. The CDR3 DNA follows: TGTGCCAGTAGTACTGGACAGGGGGAATCCATCTACGAGCAGTACTTC.

This clonotype was seen a handful of times. V and J are TRBV4-1 and TRBJ2-3, with 10 bases identical to TRBD1. The CDR3 covers 18 residues. The trim removed 1 base at V and 6 bases at J, leaving 13 bases unmatched. Germline V CDR1 and CDR2: MGHRA, YSYEKL. In nucleotides, the CDR3 is TGCGCCAGCAGCCAAGGACCGCCGGGACAGGGGTATGCCGATACGCAGTATTTT. This sequence encodes CASSQGPPGQGYADTQYF.

This clonotype came up a few times. This sequence joins TRBV28 and TRBJ1-1; D remains ambiguous. The CDR3 loop spans 12 amino acids. V was trimmed by 1 base and J by 6 bases, leaving 6 bases between them. Germline V gene sequence: CDR1 MDHEN, CDR2 SYDVKM. DNA for the CDR3: TGTGCCAGCAGTTTATCCTACCCTGAAGCTTTCTTT. Encoded protein: CASSLSYPEAFF.

The chain links TRBV25-1 to TRBJ2-7; 9 bases map to TRBD1. Germline lookup yields CDR1 MGHDK and CDR2 SYGVNS. J gave up 3 bases and V 6 bases, and 21 bases lay outside the gene matches. The length of the CDR3 is 19 residues. In nucleotides, the CDR3 is TGTGCCAGCAGACCCCCGTGGGGACAGGGTGATGAGGCCCGCTACGAGCAGTACTTC. Translated: CASRPPWGQGDEARYEQYF.

This clonotype has a count of ten or more. The chain employs TRBV6-6 and TRBJ2-3; D call uncertain. V was shortened by 2 bases and J by 2 bases, with 2 bases between the two germline ends. CDR1 is MNHNY and CDR2 is SVGAGI in the germline V gene (reference sequence). The CDR3 is 12 amino acids. CDR3 in amino acids: CASSYDTDTQYF. The CDR3, as DNA: TGTGCCAGCAGTTACGACACAGATACGCAGTATTTT.

The chain links TRBV7-8 to TRBJ2-2; D gene unclear. The CDR3 has 13 residues. V lost 1 base, J lost 6 bases, and 6 bases lay in between. Looked up from germline, CDR1 is SGHVS and CDR2 is FQNEAQ. CDR3 protein: CASSLESAGELFF. CDR3 nucleotides: TGTGCCAGCAGCTTAGAATCCGCCGGGGAGCTGTTTTTT.

A word on this clonotype: An end of the junction differs from the germline gene, which may be a read error. The chain recombines TRBV9 with TRBJ2-7; maybe TRBD2 (6 bases). The CDR3 totals 15 residues. CDR1 and CDR2 (germline): SGDLS, YYNGEE. CDR3: CASSALGSGSYEQHF. CDR3 DNA: TGTGCCAGTAGCGCGTTGGGCAGCGGGTCCTACGAGCAGCACTTC.

This chain links TRBV5-1 with TRBJ1-2; TRBD1 matches at 7 bases. CDR1 and CDR2 from the germline V gene are SGHRS and YFSETQ. Unmatched junction bases numbered 7, after V lost 0 bases and J lost 5 bases. The CDR3 is made up of 15 amino acids. The CDR3 DNA reads as TGCGCCAGCAGCTTGGCCGTCGAGGGGGCGTATGGCTACACCTTC. Encoded protein: CASSLAVEGAYGYTF.

The chain joins TRBV19 to TRBJ2-5, with TRBD1 identical over 9 bases. The germline V gene encodes CDR1 LNHDA and CDR2 SQIVND (reference sequence). V dropped 7 bases and J dropped 4; count of bases not matched to a gene: 4. This CDR3 is 13 amino acids long. The CDR3 region is CASTDRGRETQYF. The CDR3 DNA reads as TGTGCCAGTACGGACAGGGGCCGAGAGACCCAGTACTTC.

The chain carries TRBV5-4 and TRBJ1-6; D is ambiguous. Trimming cost V 2 bases and J 6 bases, with 12 bases left between them. This CDR3 comprises 15 residues. Germline V gives CDR1 SGHNT, CDR2 YYREEE (reference sequence). CDR3 DNA: TGTGCCAGCAGCTTTGGACCTCTAAGTAATTCACCCCTCCACTTT. Its translation: CASSFGPLSNSPLHF.

This chain connects TRBV29-1 to TRBJ1-1; TRBD1 might be the D (5 bases). The germline V gene encodes CDR1 SQVTM and CDR2 ANQGSEA. The CDR3 runs 12 residues. CDR3 protein: CNGAAGSTEAFF. For the CDR3, the DNA is TGCAACGGGGCTGCAGGGAGCACTGAAGCTTTCTTT.

The CDR3 loop is CASSMGGSTEAFF. CDR3 DNA sequence: TGTGCCAGTAGTATGGGAGGGAGCACTGAAGCTTTCTTT. The rearrangement uses TRBV19 and TRBJ1-1; D remains ambiguous. Germline values: CDR1 LNHDA, CDR2 SQIVND (reference sequence). The CDR3 has 13 amino acids. The V end was cut by 3 bases, the J end by 4 bases, with 9 bases between.

This clonotype was counted only a few times. The chain employs TRBV12-3 or TRBV12-4 and TRBJ2-1, with D perhaps matching TRBD2 (6 bases). With 1 base removed from V and 3 bases from J, the gap between germline ends came to 16 bases. The CDR3 loop spans 17 amino acids. CDR3 nucleotide sequence: TGTGCCAGCAGTTTAGTAGCTAGCGTCAACCTCTACAATGAGCAGTTCTTC. It encodes CASSLVASVNLYNEQFF.

The CDR3 loop is CASSPPGGSTGETQYF. The CDR3 DNA is TGTGCCAGCTCACCACCGGGCGGGAGTACGGGAGAGACCCAGTACTTC. The chain carries TRBV18 and TRBJ2-5, with 7 bases lining up with TRBD2. With V trimmed by 0 bases and J by 4 bases, 8 bases remained unmatched. This CDR3 has 16 amino acids. In germline, CDR1 is KGHSH, CDR2 LQKENI.

This clonotype has a handful of counts. This rearrangement joins TRBV2 to TRBJ1-5, with D possibly TRBD1 on 5 matching bases. The germline gives CDR1 SNHLY, CDR2 FYNNEI. CDR3 length equals 13 residues. V was cut by 8 bases and J by 0 bases, with 8 bases left in between. CDR3 amino acids: CASRRDSNQPQHF. In DNA, the CDR3 is TGTGCCAGCCGCAGGGATAGCAATCAGCCCCAGCATTTT.

The genes are TRBV7-9 and TRBJ2-5; D is unclear. The CDR3 runs to 13 residues. Germline V gene lookup returns CDR1 SEHNR and CDR2 FQNEAQ (reference sequence). V was shortened by 4 bases and J by 2 bases, with 8 bases between the two germline ends. The CDR3 loop reads CASSYDRQETQYF. In DNA, the CDR3 is TGTGCCAGCAGCTATGACCGACAAGAGACCCAGTACTTC.

The rearrangement links TRBV20-1 to TRBJ2-7; tentatively, D is TRBD1 or TRBD2 (5 bases each). Per germline, CDR1 DFQATT and CDR2 SNEGSKA (reference sequence). The CDR3 loop spans 16 amino acids. V was trimmed by 6 bases and J by 3 bases, leaving 24 bases between them. The CDR3 reads CSAPSSSPGRVYEQYF. Here the CDR3 DNA reads TGCAGTGCCCCCTCCTCAAGCCCGGGACGCGTCTACGAGCAGTACTTC.

This clonotype was observed a few times. This sequence joins TRBV15 and TRBJ2-1; unclear D gene. The V and J ends lost 0 bases and 9 bases respectively, with 12 bases between them. This CDR3 contains 14 residues. Germline CDR1 and CDR2: LNHNV and YYDKDF (reference sequence). CDR3 sequence (DNA): TGTGCCACCAGCAGAGATCGCTCCACCGCTGAGCAGTTCTTC. It codes for CATSRDRSTAEQFF.

The chain couples TRBV27 to TRBJ2-3, with 9 bases fitting TRBD1. There are 19 residues in the CDR3. The ends lost 1 base at V and 3 bases at J; junction bases unmatched: 14. Per the germline V gene, CDR1 is MNHEY and CDR2 is SMNVEV (reference sequence). The CDR3 sequence is CASSLLQDRGPPYTDTQYF. As DNA, the CDR3 is TGTGCCAGCAGTTTATTGCAGGACAGGGGCCCCCCGTATACAGATACGCAGTATTTT.

The gene calls are TRBV12-3 or TRBV12-4 and TRBJ1-6; 8 bases align to TRBD1. CDR3 length: 15 residues. With 6 bases clipped from V and 2 bases from J, the junction kept 3 bases outside the gene matches. In nucleotides, the CDR3 is TGTGCCAGCAGGGACAGGGAGGCCTATAATTCACCCCTCCACTTT. As protein: CASRDREAYNSPLHF.

This clonotype occurred many times. V gene TRBV6-1 combines with J gene TRBJ2-7; TRBD2 matches 7 bases. CDR1 is MNHNS, CDR2 SASEGT, per germline. The CDR3 length is 13 residues. The trim removed 7 bases at V and 4 bases at J, leaving 7 bases unmatched. CDR3 in amino acids: CASTRVGGYEQYF. DNA for the CDR3: TGTGCCAGCACCCGAGTGGGGGGGTACGAGCAGTACTTC.

The chain couples TRBV7-9 to TRBJ1-2; unclear D gene. Germline V lookup: CDR1 SEHNR, CDR2 FQNEAQ (reference sequence). The CDR3 consists of 9 residues. V shed 4 bases and J shed 6 bases, with 0 bases lying between them. DNA of the CDR3: TGTGCCAGCAGCTATGGCTACACCTTC. Encoded protein: CASSYGYTF.

There are many counts of this clonotype. The chain joins TRBV20-1 to TRBJ2-7; possibly TRBD2 for D (6 bases). V lost 1 base and J 3 bases, leaving 10 bases between the germline ends. Germline V CDR1 and CDR2: DFQATT, SNEGSKA (reference sequence). There are 13 residues in the CDR3. CDR3 sequence: CSARGDWGYEQYF. The CDR3 DNA is TGCAGTGCTAGAGGGGACTGGGGCTACGAGCAGTACTTC.

The chain has TRBV12-3 or TRBV12-4 and TRBJ1-1; D is ambiguous. The V end was cut by 7 bases, the J end by 0 bases, with 21 bases between. The CDR3 sequence is 17 residues long. Here the CDR3 DNA reads TGTGCCAGCACCTCCTCGAACCGTGGCGCTTTGAACACTGAAGCTTTCTTT. As protein: CASTSSNRGALNTEAFF.

This clonotype was seen at least ten times. The chain combines TRBV10-3 with TRBJ2-2; D unclear. There are 15 residues in the CDR3. Germline V gene lookup returns CDR1 ENHRY and CDR2 SYGVKD. The V gene lost 0 bases and the J gene lost 9 bases, with 14 bases spanning the gap. The CDR3 DNA reads as TGTGCCATCAGTGAGTCTAGACCCTCTTACTGGGAGCTGTTTTTT. Its protein product is CAISESRPSYWELFF.

The rearrangement uses TRBV15 and TRBJ1-2; a possible D gene is TRBD1 (6 bases). From germline, CDR1 is LNHNV and CDR2 YYDKDF (reference sequence). V dropped 3 bases and J dropped 4 bases, with 12 bases sitting between them. There are 14 residues in the CDR3. The CDR3 is CATSSDRTLYGYTF. The DNA for the CDR3 is TGTGCCACCAGCAGCGACAGGACTCTCTATGGCTACACCTTC.

Comment on this clonotype: The junction differs from germline at one of its ends, possibly a read error. This sequence joins TRBV2 and TRBJ2-1; 9 bases agree with TRBD2. The CDR3 contains 15 residues. CDR1 and CDR2 from the germline V gene are SNHLY and FYNNEI. CDR3 sequence (DNA): TGTGCCAGCAGAGAAGGGACTAGCAGCCACAATGAGCAGTTCTTC. Its translation: CASREGTSSHNEQFF. The full variable domain, in which reference TRBV2 and TRBJ2-1 provide the parts outside the CDR3, is EPEVTQTPSHQVTQMGQEVILRCVPISNHLYFYWYRQILGQKVEFLVSFYNNEISEKSEIFDDQFSVERPDGSNFTLKIRSTKLEDSAMYFCASREGTSSHNEQFFGPGTRLTVL.

The gene calls are TRBV20-1 and TRBJ1-5; no clear D gene. Germline CDR1 reads DFQATT; CDR2 reads SNEGSKA (reference sequence). This CDR3 spans 13 amino acids. V lost 6 bases to trimming and J lost 3 bases, with 12 bases between them. The CDR3 is CSAHPQANQPQHF. The CDR3 DNA reads as TGCAGTGCGCATCCCCAGGCCAATCAGCCCCAGCATTTT.

The chain combines TRBV2 with TRBJ2-3; 8 bases are a match to TRBD2. Trimming took 7 bases from V and 5 from J; bases not matched to a gene: 5. The germline CDR1 and CDR2 sequences are SNHLY and FYNNEI. CDR3 length equals 13 residues. CDR3 amino acids: CASTGGVGDTQYF. The DNA of the CDR3 is TGTGCCAGCACCGGGGGGGTCGGAGATACGCAGTATTTT.